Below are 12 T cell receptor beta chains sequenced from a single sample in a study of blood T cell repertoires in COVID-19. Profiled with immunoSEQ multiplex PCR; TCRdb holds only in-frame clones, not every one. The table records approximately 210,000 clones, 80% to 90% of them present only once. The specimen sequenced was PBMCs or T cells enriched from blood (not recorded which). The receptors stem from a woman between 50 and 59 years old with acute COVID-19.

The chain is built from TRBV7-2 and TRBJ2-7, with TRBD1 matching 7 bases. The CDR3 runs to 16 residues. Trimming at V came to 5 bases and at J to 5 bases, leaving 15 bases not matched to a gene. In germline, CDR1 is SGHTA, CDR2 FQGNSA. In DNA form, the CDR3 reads TGTGCCAGCAGCCAGGGGGTCGGACGACTCGGCCACGAGCAGTACTTC. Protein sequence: CASSQGVGRLGHEQYF.

This CDR3 is CASSLAGTYPGNTIYF. The CDR3, as DNA: TGTGCCAGCAGCTTAGCGGGGACTTATCCTGGAAACACCATATATTTT. The chain carries TRBV7-9 and TRBJ1-3; D perhaps matches TRBD1 (5 bases). The germline V gene has CDR1 SEHNR and CDR2 FQNEAQ (reference sequence). The CDR3 runs 16 residues. Trimming stripped 0 bases from V and 2 bases from J, with 11 bases between.

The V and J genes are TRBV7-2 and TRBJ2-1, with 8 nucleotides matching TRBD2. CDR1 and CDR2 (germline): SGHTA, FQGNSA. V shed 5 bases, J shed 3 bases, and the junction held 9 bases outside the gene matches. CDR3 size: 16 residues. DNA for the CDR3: TGTGCCAGCAGCCAAGAACTAGCGGTCGTCTACAATGAGCAGTTCTTC. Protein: CASSQELAVVYNEQFF.

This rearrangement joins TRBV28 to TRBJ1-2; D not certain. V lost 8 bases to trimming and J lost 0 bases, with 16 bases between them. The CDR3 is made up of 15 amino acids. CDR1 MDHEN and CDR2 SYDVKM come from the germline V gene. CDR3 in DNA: TGTGCCAGCCTTGCGGGAGCGTTAGCTAACTATGGCTACACCTTC. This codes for CASLAGALANYGYTF.

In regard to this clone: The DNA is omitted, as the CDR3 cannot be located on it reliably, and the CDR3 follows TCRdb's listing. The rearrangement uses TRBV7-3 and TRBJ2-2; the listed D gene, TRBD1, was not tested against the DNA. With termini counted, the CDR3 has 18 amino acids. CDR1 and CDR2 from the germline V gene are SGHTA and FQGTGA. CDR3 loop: CASSLGSAGDFGAGELFF.

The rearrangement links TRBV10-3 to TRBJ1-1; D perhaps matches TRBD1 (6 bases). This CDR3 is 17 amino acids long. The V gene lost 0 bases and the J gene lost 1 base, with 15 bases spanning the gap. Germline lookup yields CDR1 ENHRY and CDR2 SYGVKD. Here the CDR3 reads CAISESGDYRANTEAFF. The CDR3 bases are TGTGCCATCAGTGAGTCGGGTGATTACAGGGCGAACACTGAAGCTTTCTTT.

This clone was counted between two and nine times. The CDR3 DNA reads as TGTGCCTGGAGCCTATCCAGGGGGCGCGGCAATCAGCCCCAGCATTTT. Translating gives CAWSLSRGRGNQPQHF. The chain combines TRBV30 with TRBJ1-5; the match to TRBD1 covers 8 bases. The CDR3 is 16 amino acids. V lost 3 bases, J lost 2 bases, and 9 bases stayed unmatched. Germline lookup yields CDR1 GTSNPN and CDR2 SVGIG (reference sequence).

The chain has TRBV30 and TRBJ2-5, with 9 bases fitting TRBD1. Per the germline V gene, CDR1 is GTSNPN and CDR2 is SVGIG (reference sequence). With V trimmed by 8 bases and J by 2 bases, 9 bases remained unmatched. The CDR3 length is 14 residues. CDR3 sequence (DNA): TGTGCCCGGTCACAGGGGGCTCTACAAGAGACCCAGTACTTC. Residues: CARSQGALQETQYF.

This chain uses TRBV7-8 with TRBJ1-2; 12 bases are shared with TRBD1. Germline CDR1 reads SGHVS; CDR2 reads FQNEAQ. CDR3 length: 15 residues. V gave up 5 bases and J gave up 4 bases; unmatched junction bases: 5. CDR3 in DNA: TGTGCCAGCAGCCTCGGGACAGGGGGCGCCTATGGCTACACCTTC. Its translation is CASSLGTGGAYGYTF.

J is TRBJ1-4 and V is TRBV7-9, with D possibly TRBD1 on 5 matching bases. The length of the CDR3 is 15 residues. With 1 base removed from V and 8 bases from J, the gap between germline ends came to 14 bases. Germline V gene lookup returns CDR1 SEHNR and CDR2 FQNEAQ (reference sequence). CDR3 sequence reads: CASSLGGRVGEKLFF. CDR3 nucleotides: TGTGCCAGCAGCTTAGGCGGCAGGGTCGGGGAAAAACTGTTTTTT.

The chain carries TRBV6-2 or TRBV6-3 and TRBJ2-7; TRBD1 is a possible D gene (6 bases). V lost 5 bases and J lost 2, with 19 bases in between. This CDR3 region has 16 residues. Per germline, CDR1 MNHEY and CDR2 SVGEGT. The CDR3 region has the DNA TGTGCCAGCAGTACCCCAAAATGGACAGAAACCTACGAGCAGTACTTC. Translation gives CASSTPKWTETYEQYF.

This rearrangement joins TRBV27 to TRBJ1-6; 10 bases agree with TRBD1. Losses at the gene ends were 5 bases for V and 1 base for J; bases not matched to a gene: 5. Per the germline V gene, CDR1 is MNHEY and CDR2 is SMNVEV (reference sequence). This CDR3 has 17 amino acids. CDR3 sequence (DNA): TGTGCCAGCAGTAACCGGACAGGGGGTTCCTATAATTCACCCCTCCACTTT. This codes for CASSNRTGGSYNSPLHF.